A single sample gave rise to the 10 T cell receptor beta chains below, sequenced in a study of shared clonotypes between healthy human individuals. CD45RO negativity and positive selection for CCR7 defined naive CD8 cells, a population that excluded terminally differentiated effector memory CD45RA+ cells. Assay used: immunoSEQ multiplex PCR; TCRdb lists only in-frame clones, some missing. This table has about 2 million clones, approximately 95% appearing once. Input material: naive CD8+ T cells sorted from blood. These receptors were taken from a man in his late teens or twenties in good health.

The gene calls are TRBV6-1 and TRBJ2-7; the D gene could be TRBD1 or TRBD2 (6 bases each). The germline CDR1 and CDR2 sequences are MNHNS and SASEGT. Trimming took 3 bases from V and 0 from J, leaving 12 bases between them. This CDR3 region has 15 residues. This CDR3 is CASSELGGVSYEQYF. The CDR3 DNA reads TGTGCCAGCAGTGAGTTGGGGGGCGTCTCCTACGAGCAGTACTTC.

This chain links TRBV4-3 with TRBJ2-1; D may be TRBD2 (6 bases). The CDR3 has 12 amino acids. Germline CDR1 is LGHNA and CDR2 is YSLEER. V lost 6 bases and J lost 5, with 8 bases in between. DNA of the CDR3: TGCGCCAGCAGGGACTACGACAATGAGCAGTTCTTC. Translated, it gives CASRDYDNEQFF.

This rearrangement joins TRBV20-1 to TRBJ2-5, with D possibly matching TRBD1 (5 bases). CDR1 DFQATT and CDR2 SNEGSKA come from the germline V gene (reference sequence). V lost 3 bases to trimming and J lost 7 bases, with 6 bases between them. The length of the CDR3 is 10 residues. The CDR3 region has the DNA TGCAGTGCTAGTCAGGGGACCCAGTACTTC. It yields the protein CSASQGTQYF.

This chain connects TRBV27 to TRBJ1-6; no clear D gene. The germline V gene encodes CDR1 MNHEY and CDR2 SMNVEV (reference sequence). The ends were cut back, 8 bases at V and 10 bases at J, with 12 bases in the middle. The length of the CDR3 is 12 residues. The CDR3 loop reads CASGEFQSPLHF. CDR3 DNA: TGTGCCAGCGGAGAGTTTCAATCACCCCTCCACTTT.

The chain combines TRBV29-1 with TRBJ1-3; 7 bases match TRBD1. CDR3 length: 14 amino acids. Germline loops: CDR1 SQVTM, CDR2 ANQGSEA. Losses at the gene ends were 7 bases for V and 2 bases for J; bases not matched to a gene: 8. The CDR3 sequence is CSAGEGGTGNTIYF. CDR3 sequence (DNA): TGCAGCGCTGGGGAAGGGGGCACTGGAAACACCATATATTTT. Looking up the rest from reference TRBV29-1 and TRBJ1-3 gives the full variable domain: SAVISQKPSRDICQRGTSLTIQCQVDSQVTMMFWYRQQPGQSLTLIATANQGSEATYESGFVIDKFPISRPNLTFSTLTVSNMSPEDSSIYLCSAGEGGTGNTIYFGEGSWLTVV.

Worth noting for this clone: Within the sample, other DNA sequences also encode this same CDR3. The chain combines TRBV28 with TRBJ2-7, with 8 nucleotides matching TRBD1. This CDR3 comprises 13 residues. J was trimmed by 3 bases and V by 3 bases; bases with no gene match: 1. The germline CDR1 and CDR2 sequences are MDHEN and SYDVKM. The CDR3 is CASSLGTGYEQYF. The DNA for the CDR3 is TGTGCCAGCAGTTTGGGGACAGGCTACGAGCAGTACTTC.

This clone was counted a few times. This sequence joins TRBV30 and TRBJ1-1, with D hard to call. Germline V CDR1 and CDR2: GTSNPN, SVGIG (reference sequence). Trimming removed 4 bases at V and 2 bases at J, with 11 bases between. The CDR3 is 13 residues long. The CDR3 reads CAWTAPINTEAFF. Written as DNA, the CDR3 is TGTGCCTGGACAGCACCTATCAACACTGAAGCTTTCTTT. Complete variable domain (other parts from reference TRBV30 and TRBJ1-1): SQTIHQWPATLVQPVGSPLSLECTVEGTSNPNLYWYRQAAGRGLQLLFYSVGIGQISSEVPQNLSASRPQDRQFILSSKKLLLSDSGFYLCAWTAPINTEAFFGQGTRLTVV.

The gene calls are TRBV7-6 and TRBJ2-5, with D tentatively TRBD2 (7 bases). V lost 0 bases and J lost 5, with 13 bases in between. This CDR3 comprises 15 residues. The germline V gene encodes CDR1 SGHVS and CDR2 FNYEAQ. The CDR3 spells CASSLAGGAGETQYF. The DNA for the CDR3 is TGTGCCAGCAGCTTAGCGGGGGGGGCTGGGGAGACCCAGTACTTC.

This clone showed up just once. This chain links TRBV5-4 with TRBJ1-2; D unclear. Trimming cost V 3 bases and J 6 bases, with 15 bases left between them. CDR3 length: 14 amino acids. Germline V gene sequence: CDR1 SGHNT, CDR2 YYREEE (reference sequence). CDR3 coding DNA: TGTGCCAGCAGCTCTCGCGGTGCGGGGAATGGCTACACCTTC. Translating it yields CASSSRGAGNGYTF.

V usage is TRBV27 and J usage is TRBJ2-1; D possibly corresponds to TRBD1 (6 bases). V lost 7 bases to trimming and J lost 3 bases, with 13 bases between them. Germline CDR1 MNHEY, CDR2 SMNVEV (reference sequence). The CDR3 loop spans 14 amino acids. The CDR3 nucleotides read TGTGCCAGCACCTTGGGGGCTAGCTACAATGAGCAGTTCTTC. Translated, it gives CASTLGASYNEQFF.